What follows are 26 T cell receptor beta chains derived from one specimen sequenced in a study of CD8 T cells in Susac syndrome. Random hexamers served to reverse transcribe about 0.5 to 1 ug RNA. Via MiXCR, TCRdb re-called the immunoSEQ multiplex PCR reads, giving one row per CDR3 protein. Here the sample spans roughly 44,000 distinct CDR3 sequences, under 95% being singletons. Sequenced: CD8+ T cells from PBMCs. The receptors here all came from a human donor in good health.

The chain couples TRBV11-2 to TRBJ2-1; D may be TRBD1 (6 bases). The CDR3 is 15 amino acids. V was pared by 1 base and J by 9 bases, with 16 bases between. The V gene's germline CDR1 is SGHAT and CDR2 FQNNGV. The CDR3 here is CASSLGSGVRSEQFF. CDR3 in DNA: TGTGCCAGCAGCTTAGGGTCAGGGGTACGAAGTGAGCAGTTCTTC.

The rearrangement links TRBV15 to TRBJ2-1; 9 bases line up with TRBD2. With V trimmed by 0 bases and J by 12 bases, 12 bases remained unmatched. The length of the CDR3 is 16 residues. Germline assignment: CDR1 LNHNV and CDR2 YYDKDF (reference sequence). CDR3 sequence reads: CATSRDGGVAGEMQFF. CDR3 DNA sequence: TGTGCCACCAGCAGAGATGGCGGGGTAGCGGGAGAGATGCAGTTCTTC. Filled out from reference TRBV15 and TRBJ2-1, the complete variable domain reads DAMVIQNPRYQVTQFGKPVTLSCSQTLNHNVMYWYQQKSSQAPKLLFHYYDKDFNNEADTPDNFQSRRPNTSFCFLDIRSPGLGDTAMYLCATSRDGGVAGEMQFFGPGTRLTVL.

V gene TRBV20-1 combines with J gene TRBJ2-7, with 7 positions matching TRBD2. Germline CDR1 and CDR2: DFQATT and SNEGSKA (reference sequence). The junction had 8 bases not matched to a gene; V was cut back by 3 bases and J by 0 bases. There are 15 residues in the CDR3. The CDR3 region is CSASSLAAISYEQYF. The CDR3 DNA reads TGCAGTGCTAGCAGTCTAGCGGCAATCTCCTACGAGCAGTACTTC.

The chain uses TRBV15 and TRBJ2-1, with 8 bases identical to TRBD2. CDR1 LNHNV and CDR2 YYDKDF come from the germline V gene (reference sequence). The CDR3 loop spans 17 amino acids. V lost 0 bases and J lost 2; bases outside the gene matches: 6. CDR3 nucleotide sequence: TGTGCCACCAGCAGAGAAAGAACTAGCGGAACCTACAATGAGCAGTTCTTC. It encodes CATSRERTSGTYNEQFF.

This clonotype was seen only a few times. CDR3 region: CASSYSTYTYEQYF. The CDR3, as DNA: TGTGCCAGCAGTTATTCGACTTATACCTACGAGCAGTACTTC. This sequence joins TRBV6-2 or TRBV6-3 and TRBJ2-7; D is undetermined. The CDR3 spans 14 residues. V lost 3 bases, J lost 2 bases, and 11 bases lay in between. Germline CDR1 reads MNHEY; CDR2 reads SVGEGT.

The CDR3, as DNA: TGTGCCAGCAGCCAGGACTCGGAGCAGTACTTC. Encoded protein: CASSQDSEQYF. This chain connects TRBV14 to TRBJ2-7; possibly TRBD2 for D (5 bases). This CDR3 has 11 amino acids. V was cut by 3 bases and J by 7 bases, with 7 bases left in between. Germline loops: CDR1 SGHDN, CDR2 FVKESK.

The CDR3 spells CASSDRPGGDINEQFF. The CDR3 DNA reads TGTGCCAGCAGTGACCGCCCAGGGGGCGATATCAATGAGCAGTTCTTC. V and J are TRBV6-4 and TRBJ2-1; 8 positions match TRBD1. The length of the CDR3 is 16 residues. From germline, CDR1 is MRHNA and CDR2 SNTAGT. V lost 2 bases to trimming and J lost 6 bases; unmatched junction nucleotides: 9.

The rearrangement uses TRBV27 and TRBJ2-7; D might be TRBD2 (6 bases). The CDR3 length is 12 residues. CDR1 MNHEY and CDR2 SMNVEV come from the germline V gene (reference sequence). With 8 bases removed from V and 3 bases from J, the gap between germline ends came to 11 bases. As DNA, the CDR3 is TGTGCCAGCCGGGACTGGAGCTACGAGCAGTACTTC. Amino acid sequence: CASRDWSYEQYF.

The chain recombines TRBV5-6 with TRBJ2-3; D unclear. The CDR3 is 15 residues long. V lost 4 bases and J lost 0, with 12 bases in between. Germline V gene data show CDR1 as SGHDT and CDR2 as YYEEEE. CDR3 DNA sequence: TGTGCCAGCAGCCCCGGACCCCTTAGCACAGATACGCAGTATTTT. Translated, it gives CASSPGPLSTDTQYF.

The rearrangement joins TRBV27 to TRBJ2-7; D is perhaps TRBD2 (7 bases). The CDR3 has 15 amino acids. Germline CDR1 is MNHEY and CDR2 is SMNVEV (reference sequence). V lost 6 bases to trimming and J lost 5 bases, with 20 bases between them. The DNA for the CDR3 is TGTGCCAGCAGCCCCGGGGGGTGGGGGGCCAACGAGCAGTACTTC. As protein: CASSPGGWGANEQYF.

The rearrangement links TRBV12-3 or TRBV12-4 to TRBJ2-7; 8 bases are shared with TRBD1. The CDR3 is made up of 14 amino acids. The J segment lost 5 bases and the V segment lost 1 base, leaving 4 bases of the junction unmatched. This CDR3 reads CASSLGQGFNEQYF. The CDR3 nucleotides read TGTGCCAGCAGTTTAGGACAGGGGTTCAACGAGCAGTACTTC.

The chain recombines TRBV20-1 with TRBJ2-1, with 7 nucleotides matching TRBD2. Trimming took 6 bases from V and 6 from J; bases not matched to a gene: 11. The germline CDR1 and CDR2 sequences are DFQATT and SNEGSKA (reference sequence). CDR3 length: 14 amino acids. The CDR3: CSAPLAGAINEQFF. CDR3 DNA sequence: TGCAGTGCCCCCCTGGCGGGAGCCATCAATGAGCAGTTCTTC.

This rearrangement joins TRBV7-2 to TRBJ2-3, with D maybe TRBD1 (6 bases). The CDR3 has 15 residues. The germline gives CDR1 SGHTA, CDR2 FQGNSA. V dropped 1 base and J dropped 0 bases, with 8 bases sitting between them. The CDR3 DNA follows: TGTGCCAGCAGCTTAGAAGGGGGTAGCACAGATACGCAGTATTTT. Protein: CASSLEGGSTDTQYF.

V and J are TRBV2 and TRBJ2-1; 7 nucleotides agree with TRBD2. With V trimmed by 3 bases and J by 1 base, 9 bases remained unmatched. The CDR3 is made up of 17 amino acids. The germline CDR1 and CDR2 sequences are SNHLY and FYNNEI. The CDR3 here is CASSDDGTIQSYNEQFF. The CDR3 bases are TGTGCCAGCAGTGACGACGGGACTATCCAATCCTACAATGAGCAGTTCTTC.

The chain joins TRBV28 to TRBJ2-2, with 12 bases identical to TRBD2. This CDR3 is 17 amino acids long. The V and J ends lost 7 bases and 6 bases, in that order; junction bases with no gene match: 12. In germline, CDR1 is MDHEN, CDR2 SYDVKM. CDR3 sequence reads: CASNPIGLAGKAGELFF. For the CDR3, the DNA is TGTGCCAGCAATCCGATCGGACTAGCGGGAAAGGCCGGGGAGCTGTTTTTT.

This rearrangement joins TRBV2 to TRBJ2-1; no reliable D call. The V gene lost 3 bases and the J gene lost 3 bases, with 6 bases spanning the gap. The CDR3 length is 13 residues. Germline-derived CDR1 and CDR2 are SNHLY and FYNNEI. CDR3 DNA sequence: TGTGCCAGCAGTGATAACGTCTACAATGAGCAGTTCTTC. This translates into CASSDNVYNEQFF.

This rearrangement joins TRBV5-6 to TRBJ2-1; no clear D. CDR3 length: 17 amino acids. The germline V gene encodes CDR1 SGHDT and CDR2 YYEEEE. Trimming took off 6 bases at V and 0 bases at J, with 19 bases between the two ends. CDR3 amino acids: CASNGPPGQLSYNEQFF. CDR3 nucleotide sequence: TGTGCCAGCAACGGGCCCCCGGGCCAACTCTCCTACAATGAGCAGTTCTTC.

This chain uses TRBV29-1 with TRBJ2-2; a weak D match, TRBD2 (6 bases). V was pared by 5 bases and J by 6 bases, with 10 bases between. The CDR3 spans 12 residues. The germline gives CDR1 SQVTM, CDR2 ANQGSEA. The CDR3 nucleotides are TGCAGCGTTATTGGGGGGTCCGGGGAGCTGTTTTTT. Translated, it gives CSVIGGSGELFF.

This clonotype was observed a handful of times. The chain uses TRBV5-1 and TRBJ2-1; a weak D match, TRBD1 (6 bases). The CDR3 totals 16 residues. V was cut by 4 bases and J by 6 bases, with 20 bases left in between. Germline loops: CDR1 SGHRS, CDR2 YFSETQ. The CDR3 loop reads CASSTKQGRGGNEQFF. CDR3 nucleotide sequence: TGCGCCAGCAGCACCAAACAGGGCCGAGGGGGCAATGAGCAGTTCTTC.

The CDR3 region is CASSQGTGSYEQYF. The CDR3 nucleotides are TGTGCCAGCAGCCAAGGGACAGGTTCCTACGAGCAGTACTTC. The V and J genes are TRBV3-1 and TRBJ2-7; 7 nucleotides line up with TRBD1. Germline-derived CDR1 and CDR2 are LGHDT and YNNKEL (reference sequence). J was trimmed by 1 base and V by 1 base; bases with no gene match: 1. This CDR3 is built from 14 residues.

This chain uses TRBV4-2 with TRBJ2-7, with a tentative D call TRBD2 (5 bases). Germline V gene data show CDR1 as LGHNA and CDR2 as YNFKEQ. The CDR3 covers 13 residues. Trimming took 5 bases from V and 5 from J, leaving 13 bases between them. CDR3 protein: CASSSGGADEQYF. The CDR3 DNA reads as TGTGCCAGCAGCAGCGGAGGAGCAGACGAGCAGTACTTC.

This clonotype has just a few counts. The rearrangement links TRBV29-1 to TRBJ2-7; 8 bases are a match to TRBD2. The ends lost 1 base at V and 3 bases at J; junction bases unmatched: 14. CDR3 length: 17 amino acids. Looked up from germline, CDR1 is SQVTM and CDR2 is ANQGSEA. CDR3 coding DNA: TGCAGCGTTGAAGGCCACCCCGGGAGGGGGAGCGACTACGAGCAGTACTTC. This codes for CSVEGHPGRGSDYEQYF.

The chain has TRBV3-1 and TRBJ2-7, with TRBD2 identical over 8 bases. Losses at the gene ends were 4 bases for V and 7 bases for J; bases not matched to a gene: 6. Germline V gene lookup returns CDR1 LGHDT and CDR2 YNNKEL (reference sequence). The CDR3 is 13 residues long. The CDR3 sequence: CASSPRGGEEQYF. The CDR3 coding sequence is TGTGCCAGCAGCCCCCGGGGGGGTGAAGAGCAGTACTTC.

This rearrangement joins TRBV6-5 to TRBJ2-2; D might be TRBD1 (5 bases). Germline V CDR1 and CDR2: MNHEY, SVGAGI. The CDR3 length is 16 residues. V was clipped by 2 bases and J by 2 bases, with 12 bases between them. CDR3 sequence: CASSYERQFNTGELFF. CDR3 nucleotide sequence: TGTGCCAGCAGTTACGAGCGACAGTTTAACACCGGGGAGCTGTTTTTT.

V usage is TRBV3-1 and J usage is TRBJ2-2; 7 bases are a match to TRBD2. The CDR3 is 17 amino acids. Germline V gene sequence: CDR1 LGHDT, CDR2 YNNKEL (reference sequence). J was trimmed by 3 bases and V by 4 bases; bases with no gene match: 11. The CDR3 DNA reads TGTGCCAGCAGCCGAGTACCCGGGACTAAGGACACCGGGGAGCTGTTTTTT. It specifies CASSRVPGTKDTGELFF.

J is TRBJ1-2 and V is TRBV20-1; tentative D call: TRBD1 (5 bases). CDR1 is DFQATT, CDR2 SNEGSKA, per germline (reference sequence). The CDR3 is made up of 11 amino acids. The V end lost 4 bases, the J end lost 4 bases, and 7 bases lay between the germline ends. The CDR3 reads CSATDTYGYTF. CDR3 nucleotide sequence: TGCAGTGCTACGGACACCTATGGCTACACCTTC.